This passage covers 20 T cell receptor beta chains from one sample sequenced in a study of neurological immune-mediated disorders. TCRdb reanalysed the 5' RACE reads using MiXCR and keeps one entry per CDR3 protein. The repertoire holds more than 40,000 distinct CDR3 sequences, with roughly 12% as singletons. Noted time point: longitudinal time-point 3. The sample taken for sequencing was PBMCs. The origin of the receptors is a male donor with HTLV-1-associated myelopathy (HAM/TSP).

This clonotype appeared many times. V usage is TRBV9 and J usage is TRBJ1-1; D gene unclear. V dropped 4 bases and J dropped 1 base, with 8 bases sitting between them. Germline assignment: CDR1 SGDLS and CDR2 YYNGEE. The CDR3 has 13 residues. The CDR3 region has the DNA TGTGCCAGCAGCCCTACAGCGAACACTGAAGCTTTCTTT. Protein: CASSPTANTEAFF.

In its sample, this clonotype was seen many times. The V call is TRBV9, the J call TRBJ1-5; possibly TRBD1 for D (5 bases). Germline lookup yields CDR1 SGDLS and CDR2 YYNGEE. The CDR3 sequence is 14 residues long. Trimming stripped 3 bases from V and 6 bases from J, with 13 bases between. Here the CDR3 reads CASSGTGGGQPQHF. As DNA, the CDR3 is TGTGCCAGCAGCGGGACGGGCGGGGGTCAGCCCCAGCATTTT.

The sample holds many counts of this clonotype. The CDR3 DNA reads TGTGCCAGCAGCCCAAGGACAGGGGGCCGCTATGGCTACACCTTC. It encodes CASSPRTGGRYGYTF. The genes are TRBV7-2 and TRBJ1-2, with 11 bases lining up with TRBD1. Germline loops: CDR1 SGHTA, CDR2 FQGNSA. Trimming took 5 bases from V and 4 from J; bases not matched to a gene: 6. This CDR3 contains 15 residues.

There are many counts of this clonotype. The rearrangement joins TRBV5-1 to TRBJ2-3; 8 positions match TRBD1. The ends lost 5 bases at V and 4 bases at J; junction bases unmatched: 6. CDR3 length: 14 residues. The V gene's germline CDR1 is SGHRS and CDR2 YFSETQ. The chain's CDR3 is CASRRDRSADTQYF. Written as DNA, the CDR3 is TGCGCCAGCAGAAGGGACAGGAGTGCAGATACGCAGTATTTT.

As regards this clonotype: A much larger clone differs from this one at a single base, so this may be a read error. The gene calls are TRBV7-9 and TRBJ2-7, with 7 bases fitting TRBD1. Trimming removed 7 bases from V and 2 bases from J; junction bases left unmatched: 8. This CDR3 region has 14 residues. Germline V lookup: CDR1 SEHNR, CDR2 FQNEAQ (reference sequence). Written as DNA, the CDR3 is TGTGCCAGCATCCGAAACGGACAGGCCTACGAGCAGTACTTC. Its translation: CASIRNGQAYEQYF.

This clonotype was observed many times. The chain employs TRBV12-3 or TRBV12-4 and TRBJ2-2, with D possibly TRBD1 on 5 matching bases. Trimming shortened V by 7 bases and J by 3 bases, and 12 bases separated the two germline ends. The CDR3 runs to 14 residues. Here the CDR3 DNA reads TGTGCCAGCATCCCTACAGGTTACACCGGGGAGCTGTTTTTT. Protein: CASIPTGYTGELFF.

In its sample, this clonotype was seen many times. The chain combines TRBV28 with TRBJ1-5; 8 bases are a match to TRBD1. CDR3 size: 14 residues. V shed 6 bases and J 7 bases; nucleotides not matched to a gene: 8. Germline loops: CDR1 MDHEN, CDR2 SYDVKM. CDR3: CASRTDRGRQPQHF. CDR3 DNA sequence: TGTGCCAGCAGGACCGACAGGGGTCGGCAGCCCCAGCATTTT. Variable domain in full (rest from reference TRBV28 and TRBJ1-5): DVKVTQSSRYLVKRTGEKVFLECVQDMDHENMFWYRQDPGLGLRLIYFSYDVKMKEKGDIPEGYSVSREKKERFSLILESASTNQTSMYLCASRTDRGRQPQHFGDGTRLSIL.

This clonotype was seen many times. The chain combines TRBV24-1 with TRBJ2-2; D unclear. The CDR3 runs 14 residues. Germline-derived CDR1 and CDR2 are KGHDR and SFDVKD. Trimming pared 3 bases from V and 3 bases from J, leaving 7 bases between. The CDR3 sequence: CATSDARDTGELFF. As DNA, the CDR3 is TGTGCCACCAGTGATGCTAGGGACACCGGGGAGCTGTTTTTT.

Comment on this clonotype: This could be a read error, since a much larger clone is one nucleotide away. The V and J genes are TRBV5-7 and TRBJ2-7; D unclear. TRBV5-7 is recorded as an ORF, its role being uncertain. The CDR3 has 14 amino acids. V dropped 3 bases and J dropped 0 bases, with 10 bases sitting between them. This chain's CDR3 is CASSWKGISYEQYF. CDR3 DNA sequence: TGTGCCAGCAGCTGGAAGGGAATCTCCTACGAGCAGTACTTC.

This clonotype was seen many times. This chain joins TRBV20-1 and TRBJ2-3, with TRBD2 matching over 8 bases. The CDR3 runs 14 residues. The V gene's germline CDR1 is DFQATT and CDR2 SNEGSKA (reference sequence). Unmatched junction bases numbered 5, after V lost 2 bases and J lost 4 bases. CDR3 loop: CSARSAGVADTQYF. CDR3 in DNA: TGCAGTGCTAGATCAGCGGGGGTGGCAGATACGCAGTATTTT.

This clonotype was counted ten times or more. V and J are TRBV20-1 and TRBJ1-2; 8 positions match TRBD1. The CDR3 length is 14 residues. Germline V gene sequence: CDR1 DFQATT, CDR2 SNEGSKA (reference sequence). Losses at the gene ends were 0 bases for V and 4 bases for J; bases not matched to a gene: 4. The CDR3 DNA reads TGCAGTGCTAGAGATGGCAGGGGGCTCTATGGCTACACCTTC. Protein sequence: CSARDGRGLYGYTF.

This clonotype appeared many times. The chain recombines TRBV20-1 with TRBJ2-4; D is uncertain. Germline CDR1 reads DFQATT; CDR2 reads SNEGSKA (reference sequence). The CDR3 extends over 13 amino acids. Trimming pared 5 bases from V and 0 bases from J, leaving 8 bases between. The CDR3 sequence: CSAPIVAKNIQYF. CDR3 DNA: TGCAGTGCTCCCATCGTAGCCAAAAACATTCAGTACTTC.

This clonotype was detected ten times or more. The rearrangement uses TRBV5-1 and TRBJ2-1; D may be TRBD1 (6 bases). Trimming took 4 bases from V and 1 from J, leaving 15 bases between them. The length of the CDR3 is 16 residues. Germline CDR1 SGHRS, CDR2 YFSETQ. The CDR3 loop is CASSVSGGQSYNEQFF. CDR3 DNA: TGCGCCAGCAGCGTCAGCGGAGGACAGTCCTACAATGAGCAGTTCTTC.

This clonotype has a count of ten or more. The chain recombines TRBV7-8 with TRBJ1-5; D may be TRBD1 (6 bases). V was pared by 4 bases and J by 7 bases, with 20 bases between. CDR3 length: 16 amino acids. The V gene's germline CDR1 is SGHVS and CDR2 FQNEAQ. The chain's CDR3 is CASSSLIRGIRQPQHF. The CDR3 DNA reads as TGTGCCAGCAGCTCCCTGATCAGGGGTATTAGGCAGCCCCAGCATTTT.

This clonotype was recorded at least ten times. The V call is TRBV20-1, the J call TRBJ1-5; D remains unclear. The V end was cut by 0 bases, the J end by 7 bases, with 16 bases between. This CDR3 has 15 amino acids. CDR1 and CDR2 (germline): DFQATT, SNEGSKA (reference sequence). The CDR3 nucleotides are TGCAGTGCTAGAGATTATATTGAAGGTGCACAGCCCCAGCATTTT. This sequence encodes CSARDYIEGAQPQHF.

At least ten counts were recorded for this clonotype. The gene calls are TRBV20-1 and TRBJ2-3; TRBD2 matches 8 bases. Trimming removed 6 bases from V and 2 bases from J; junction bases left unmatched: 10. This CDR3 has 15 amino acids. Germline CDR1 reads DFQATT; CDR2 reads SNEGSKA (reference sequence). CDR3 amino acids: CSATVAGGLTDTQYF. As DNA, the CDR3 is TGCAGTGCCACAGTTGCGGGGGGCCTCACAGATACGCAGTATTTT.

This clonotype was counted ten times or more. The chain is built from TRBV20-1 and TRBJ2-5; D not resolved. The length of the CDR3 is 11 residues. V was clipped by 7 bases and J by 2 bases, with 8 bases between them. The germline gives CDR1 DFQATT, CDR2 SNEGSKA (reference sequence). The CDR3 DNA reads TGCAGTGTTGAGGTTCAAGAGACCCAGTACTTC. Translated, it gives CSVEVQETQYF.

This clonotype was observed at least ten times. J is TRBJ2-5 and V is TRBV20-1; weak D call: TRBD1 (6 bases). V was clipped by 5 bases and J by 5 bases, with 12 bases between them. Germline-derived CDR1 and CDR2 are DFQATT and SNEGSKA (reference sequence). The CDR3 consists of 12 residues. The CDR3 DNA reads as TGCAGTGCTTTGGACAGTTTCGAGACCCAGTACTTC. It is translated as CSALDSFETQYF.

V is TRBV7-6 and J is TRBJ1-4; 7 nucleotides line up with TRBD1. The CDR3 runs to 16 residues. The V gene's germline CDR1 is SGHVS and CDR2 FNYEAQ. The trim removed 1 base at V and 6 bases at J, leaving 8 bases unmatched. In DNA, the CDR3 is TGTGCCAGCAGCTTAGGGGGACAGAACTCCTATGAAAAACTGTTTTTT. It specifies CASSLGGQNSYEKLFF.

CDR3 DNA: TGCGCCAGCAGCTTGGTCGGCCCAGAGACCCAGTACTTC. Translation gives CASSLVGPETQYF. This sequence joins TRBV5-1 and TRBJ2-5; D call uncertain. V dropped 0 bases and J dropped 4 bases, with 7 bases sitting between them. CDR1 is SGHRS, CDR2 YFSETQ, per germline. The CDR3 is 13 amino acids.